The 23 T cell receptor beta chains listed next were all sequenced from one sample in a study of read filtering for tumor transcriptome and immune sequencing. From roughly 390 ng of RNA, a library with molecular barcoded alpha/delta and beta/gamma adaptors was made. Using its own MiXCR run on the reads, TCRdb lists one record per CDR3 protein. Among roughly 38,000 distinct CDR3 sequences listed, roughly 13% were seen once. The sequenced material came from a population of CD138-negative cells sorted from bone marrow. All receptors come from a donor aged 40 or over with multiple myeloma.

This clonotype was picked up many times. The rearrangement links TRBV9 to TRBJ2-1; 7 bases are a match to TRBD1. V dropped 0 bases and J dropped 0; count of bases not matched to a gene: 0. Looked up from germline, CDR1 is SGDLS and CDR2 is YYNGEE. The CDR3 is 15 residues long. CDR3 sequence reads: CASSVGQGSYNEQFF. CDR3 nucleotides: TGTGCCAGCAGCGTAGGACAGGGCTCCTACAATGAGCAGTTCTTC.

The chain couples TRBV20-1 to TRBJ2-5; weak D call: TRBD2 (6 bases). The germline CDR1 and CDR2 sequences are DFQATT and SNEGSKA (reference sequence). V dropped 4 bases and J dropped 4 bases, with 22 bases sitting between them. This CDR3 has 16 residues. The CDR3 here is CSANRRARQPGETQYF. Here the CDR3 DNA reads TGCAGTGCTAATAGGAGGGCCCGACAACCTGGAGAGACCCAGTACTTC.

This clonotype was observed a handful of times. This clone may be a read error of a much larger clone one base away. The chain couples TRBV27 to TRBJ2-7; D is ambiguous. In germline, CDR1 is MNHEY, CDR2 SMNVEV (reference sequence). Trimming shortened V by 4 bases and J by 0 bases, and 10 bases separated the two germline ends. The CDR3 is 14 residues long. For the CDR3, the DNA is TGTGCCAGCAGTTGGGCACGGAGCTCCTACGAGCAGTACTTC. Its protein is CASSWARSSYEQYF.

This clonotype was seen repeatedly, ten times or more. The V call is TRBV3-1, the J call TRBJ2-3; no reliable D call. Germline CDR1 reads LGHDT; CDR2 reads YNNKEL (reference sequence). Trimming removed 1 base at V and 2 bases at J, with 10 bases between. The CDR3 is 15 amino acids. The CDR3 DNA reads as TGTGCCAGCAGCCAAGGAACGGGTTACACAGATACGCAGTATTTT. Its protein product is CASSQGTGYTDTQYF.

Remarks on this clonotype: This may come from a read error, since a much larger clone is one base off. For the CDR3, the DNA is TGTGCCAGCAGCCCTAGGCGTGAGAGCACAGATACGCAGTATTTT. It encodes CASSPRRESTDTQYF. V usage is TRBV11-3 and J usage is TRBJ2-3, with D unresolved. This CDR3 has 15 amino acids. V lost 5 bases, J lost 0 bases, and 12 bases lay in between. The V gene's germline CDR1 is SGHNT and CDR2 YENEEA.

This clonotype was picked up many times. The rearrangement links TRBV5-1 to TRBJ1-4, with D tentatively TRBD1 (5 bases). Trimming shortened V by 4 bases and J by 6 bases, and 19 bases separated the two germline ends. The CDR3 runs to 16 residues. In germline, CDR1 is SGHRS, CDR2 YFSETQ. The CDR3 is CASSRRDPGEDEKLFF. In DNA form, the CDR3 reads TGCGCCAGCAGCAGAAGAGATCCGGGGGAGGATGAAAAACTGTTTTTT.

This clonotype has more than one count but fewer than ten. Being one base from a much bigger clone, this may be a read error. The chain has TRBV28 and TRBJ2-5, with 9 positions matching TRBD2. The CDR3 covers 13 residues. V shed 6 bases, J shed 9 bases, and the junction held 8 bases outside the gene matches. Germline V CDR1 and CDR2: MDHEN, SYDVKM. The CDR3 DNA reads TGTGCCAGCAGGCTAGCGGGGAGGGAGTCCCAGTACTTC. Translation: CASRLAGRESQYF.

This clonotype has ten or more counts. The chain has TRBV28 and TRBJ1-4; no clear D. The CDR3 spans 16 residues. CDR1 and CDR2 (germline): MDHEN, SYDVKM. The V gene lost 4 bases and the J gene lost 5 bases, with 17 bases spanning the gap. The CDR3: CASSSPPRAGNEKLFF. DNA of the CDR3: TGTGCCAGCAGTTCACCCCCTAGGGCGGGGAATGAAAAACTGTTTTTT.

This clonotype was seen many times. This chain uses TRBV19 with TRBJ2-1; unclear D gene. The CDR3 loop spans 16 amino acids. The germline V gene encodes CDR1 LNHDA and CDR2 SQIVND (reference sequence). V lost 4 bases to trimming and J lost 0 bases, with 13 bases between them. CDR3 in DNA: TGTGCCAGTAGTACGCAGGACGGTAGCTCCTACAATGAGCAGTTCTTC. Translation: CASSTQDGSSYNEQFF.

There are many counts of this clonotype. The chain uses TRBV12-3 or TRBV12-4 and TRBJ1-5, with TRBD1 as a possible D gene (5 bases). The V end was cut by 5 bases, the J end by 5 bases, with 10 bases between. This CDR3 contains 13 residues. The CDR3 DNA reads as TGTGCCAGCAGTAATGGGGCGGATCAGCCCCAGCATTTT. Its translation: CASSNGADQPQHF.

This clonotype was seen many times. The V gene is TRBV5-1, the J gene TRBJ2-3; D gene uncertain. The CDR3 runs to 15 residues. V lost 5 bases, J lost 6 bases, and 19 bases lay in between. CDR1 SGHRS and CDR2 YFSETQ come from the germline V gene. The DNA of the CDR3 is TGCGCCAGCAGAGGATCGAACTCTCCTCCGGATACGCAGTATTTT. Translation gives CASRGSNSPPDTQYF.

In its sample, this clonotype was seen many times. The CDR3 bases are TGCGCCAGCAGCCAAGAACCGCAGGGGGCTATAAGGAACACTGAAGCTTTCTTT. Amino acids: CASSQEPQGAIRNTEAFF. The J gene is TRBJ1-1, the V gene TRBV4-1, with 8 positions matching TRBD1. Germline-derived CDR1 and CDR2 are MGHRA and YSYEKL. The ends lost 0 bases at V and 1 base at J; junction bases unmatched: 10. The CDR3 extends over 18 amino acids.

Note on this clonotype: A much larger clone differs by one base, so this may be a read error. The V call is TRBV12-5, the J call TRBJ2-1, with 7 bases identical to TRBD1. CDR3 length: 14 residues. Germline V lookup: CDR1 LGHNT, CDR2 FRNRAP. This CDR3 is CASGLGTGYNELFF. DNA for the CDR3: TGTGCTAGTGGTTTGGGGACAGGTTACAATGAGCTGTTCTTC.

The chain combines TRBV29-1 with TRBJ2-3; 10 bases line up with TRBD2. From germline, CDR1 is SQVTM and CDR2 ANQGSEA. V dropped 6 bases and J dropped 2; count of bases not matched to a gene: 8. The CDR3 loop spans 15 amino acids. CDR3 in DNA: TGCAGCGTCATTATAGCGGGGGGAGACACAGATACGCAGTATTTT. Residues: CSVIIAGGDTDTQYF.

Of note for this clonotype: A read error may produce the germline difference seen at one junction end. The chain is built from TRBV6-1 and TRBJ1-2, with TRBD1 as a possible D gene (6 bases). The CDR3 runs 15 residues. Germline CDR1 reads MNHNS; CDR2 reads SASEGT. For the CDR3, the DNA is TGTGCCAGCAGTGAAGATTGGGGGCGCAACTATGGCCACACCTTC. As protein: CASSEDWGRNYGHTF.

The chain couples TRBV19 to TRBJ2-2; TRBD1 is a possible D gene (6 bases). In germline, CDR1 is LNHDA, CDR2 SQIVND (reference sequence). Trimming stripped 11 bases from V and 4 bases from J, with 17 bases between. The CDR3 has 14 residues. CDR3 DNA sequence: TGTGCCTCACAGGGCGTCGGAGGCACCGGGGAGCTGTTTTTT. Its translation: CASQGVGGTGELFF.

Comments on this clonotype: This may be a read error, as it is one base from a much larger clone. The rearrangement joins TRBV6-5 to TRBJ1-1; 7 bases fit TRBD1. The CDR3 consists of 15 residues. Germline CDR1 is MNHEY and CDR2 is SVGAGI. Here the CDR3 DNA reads TGTGCCAACAGTTACAGGCAGGGGGTAAGGTCTGAAGCTTTCTTT. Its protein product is CANSYRQGVRSEAFF.

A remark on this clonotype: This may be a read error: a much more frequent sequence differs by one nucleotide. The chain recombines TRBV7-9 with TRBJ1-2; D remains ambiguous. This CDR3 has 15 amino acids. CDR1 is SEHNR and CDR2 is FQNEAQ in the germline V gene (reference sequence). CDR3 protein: CASSPNSLLNYGYAF. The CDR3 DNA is TGTGCCAGCAGCCCCAACAGTCTCCTAAACTATGGCTACGCCTTC.

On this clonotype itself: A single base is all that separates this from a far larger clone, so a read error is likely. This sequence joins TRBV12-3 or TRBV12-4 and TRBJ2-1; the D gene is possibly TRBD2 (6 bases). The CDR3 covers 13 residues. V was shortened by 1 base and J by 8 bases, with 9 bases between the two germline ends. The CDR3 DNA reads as TGTGCCAGCAGTTTAGGGGAGGTCCATGAGCAGTTCTTC. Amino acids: CASSLGEVHEQFF.

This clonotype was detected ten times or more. Here the CDR3 DNA reads TGTGCCACCAGCAGAGACTTCCTATCTATGGAGACCCAGTACTTC. Amino acid sequence: CATSRDFLSMETQYF. The chain joins TRBV15 to TRBJ2-5; D gene uncertain. Germline V gives CDR1 LNHNV, CDR2 YYDKDF (reference sequence). V dropped 0 bases and J dropped 5 bases, with 13 bases sitting between them. The CDR3 totals 15 residues.

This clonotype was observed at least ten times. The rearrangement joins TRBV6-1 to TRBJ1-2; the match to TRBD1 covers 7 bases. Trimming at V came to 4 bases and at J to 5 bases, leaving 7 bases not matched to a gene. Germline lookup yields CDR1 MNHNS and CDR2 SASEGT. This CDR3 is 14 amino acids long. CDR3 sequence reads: CASSVGQLPYGYTF. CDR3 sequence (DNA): TGTGCCAGCAGTGTGGGACAGCTTCCTTATGGCTACACCTTC.

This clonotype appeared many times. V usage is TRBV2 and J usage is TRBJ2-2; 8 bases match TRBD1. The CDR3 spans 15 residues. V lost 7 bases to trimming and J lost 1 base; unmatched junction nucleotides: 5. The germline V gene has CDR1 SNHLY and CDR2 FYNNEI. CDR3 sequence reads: CASKSGGGNTGELFF. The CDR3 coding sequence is TGTGCCAGCAAATCAGGGGGCGGGAACACCGGGGAGCTGTTTTTT.

CDR3 nucleotides: TGTGCCAGCAGCTATAGGGGGCGACGGTACGAGCAGTACTTC. Encoded protein: CASSYRGRRYEQYF. V gene TRBV28 combines with J gene TRBJ2-7; 7 bases are a match to TRBD1. The CDR3 loop spans 14 amino acids. V lost 6 bases, J lost 4 bases, and 9 bases stayed unmatched. From germline, CDR1 is MDHEN and CDR2 SYDVKM.